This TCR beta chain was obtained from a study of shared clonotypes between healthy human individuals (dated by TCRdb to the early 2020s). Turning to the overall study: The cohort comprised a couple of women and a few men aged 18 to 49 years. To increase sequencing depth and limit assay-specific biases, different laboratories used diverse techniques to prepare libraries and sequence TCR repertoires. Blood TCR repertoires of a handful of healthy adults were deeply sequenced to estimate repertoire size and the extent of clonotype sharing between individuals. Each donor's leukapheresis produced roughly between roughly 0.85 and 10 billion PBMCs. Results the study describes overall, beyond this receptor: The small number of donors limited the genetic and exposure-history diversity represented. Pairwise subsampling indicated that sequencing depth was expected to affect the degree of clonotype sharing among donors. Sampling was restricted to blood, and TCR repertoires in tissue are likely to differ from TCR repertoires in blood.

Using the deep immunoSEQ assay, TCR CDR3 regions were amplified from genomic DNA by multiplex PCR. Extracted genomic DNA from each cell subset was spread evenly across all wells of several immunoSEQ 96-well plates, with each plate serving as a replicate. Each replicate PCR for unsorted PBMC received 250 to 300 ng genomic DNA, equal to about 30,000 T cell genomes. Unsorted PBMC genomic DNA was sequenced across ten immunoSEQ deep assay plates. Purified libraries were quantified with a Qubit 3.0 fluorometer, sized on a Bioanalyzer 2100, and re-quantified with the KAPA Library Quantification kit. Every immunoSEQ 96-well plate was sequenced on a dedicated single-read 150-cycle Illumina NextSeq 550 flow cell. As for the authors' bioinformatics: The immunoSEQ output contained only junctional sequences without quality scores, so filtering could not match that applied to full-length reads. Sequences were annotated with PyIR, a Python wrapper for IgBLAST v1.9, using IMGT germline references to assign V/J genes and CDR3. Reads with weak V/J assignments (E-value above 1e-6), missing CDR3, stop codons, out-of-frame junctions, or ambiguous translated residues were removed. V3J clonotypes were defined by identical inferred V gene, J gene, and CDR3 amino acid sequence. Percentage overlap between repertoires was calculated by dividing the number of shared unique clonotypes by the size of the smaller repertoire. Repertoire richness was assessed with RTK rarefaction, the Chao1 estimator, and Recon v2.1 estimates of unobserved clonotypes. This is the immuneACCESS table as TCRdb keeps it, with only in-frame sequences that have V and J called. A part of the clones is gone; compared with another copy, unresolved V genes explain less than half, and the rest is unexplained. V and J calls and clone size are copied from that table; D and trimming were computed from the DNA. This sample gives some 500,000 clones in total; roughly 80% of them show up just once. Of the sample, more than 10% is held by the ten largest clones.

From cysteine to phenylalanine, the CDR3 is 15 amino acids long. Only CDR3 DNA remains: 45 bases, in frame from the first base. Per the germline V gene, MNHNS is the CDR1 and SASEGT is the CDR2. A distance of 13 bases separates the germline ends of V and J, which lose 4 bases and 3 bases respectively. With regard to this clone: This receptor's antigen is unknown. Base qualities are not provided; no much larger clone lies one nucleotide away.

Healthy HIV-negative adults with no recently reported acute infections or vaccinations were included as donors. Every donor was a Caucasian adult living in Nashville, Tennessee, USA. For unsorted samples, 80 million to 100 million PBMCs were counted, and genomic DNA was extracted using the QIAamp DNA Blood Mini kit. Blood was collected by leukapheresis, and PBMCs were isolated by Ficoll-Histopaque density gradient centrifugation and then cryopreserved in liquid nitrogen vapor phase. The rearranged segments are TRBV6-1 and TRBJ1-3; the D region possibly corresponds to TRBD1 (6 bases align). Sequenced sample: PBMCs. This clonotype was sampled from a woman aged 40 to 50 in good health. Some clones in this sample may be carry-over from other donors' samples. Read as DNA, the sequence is TGTGCCAGCAGTGTCGGGACACATCTTGGAAACACCATATATTTT. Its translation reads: CASSVGTHLGNTIYF.